These T cell receptor beta chains were read from a single sample in a study of OX40 agonist ivuxolimab in advanced cancers. TCRdb's copy holds only in-frame clones and misses some; the assay was immunoSEQ multiplex PCR. The profile shows 15,000 to 20,000 clones, 65% to 90% of them singletons. The sequences come from CD4+ or CD8+ T cells sorted from blood, collected in a trial of the OX40 agonist ivuxolimab. The origin of the receptors is an adult with an advanced solid tumor such as melanoma, head and neck, liver or kidney cancer. The CDR3 runs from the conserved cysteine through the conserved F or W. Fields, in order: clone size, V gene, J gene, D gene, CDR3 protein, CDR3 DNA. D genes are given only for firm matches. Clone size is given for some rows only: seen once, a few or many times, or a class if the clone is expanded.

clone_size: .; v_call: TRBV18; j_call: TRBJ2-2; d_call: TRBD1; cdr3_aa: CASSSPGQQNTGELFF; cdr3_nt: TGTGCCAGCTCATCACCGGGACAGCAGAACACCGGGGAGCTGTTTTTT
clone_size: .; v_call: TRBV11-2; j_call: TRBJ2-5; d_call: .; cdr3_aa: CASSYWDYQETQYF; cdr3_nt: TGTGCCAGCAGCTACTGGGACTACCAAGAGACCCAGTACTTC
clone_size: .; v_call: TRBV15; j_call: TRBJ2-7; d_call: .; cdr3_aa: CATSRVRDPIGEQYF; cdr3_nt: TGTGCCACCAGCAGAGTTAGAGATCCCATAGGAGAGCAGTACTTC
clone_size: few; v_call: TRBV7-9; j_call: TRBJ2-3; d_call: .; cdr3_aa: CASSLGDTDTQYF; cdr3_nt: TGTGCCAGCAGCCTCGGAGACACAGATACGCAGTATTTT
clone_size: .; v_call: TRBV10-2; j_call: TRBJ2-3; d_call: TRBD2; cdr3_aa: CASSESVAGDTQYF; cdr3_nt: TGCGCCAGCAGTGAGTCGGTAGCGGGAGATACGCAGTATTTT
clone_size: .; v_call: TRBV5-6; j_call: TRBJ2-1; d_call: TRBD2; cdr3_aa: CASSLLAGEYNEQFF; cdr3_nt: TGTGCCAGCAGCTTACTAGCGGGTGAATACAATGAGCAGTTCTTC
clone_size: .; v_call: TRBV20-1; j_call: TRBJ2-7; d_call: .; cdr3_aa: CSASGSYEQYF; cdr3_nt: TGCAGTGCTAGCGGCTCCTACGAGCAGTACTTC
clone_size: .; v_call: TRBV6-1; j_call: TRBJ1-5; d_call: .; cdr3_aa: CASSVSPGSGQPQHF; cdr3_nt: TGTGCCAGCAGTGTTTCTCCAGGGAGTGGTCAGCCCCAGCATTTT
clone_size: once; v_call: TRBV19; j_call: TRBJ2-5; d_call: TRBD2; cdr3_aa: CASRPGLAGQETQYF; cdr3_nt: TGTGCCAGTAGACCGGGGCTAGCGGGCCAAGAGACCCAGTACTTC
clone_size: .; v_call: TRBV19; j_call: TRBJ2-1; d_call: TRBD2; cdr3_aa: CASAEKSGSYNEQFF; cdr3_nt: TGTGCCAGCGCTGAGAAGAGCGGGAGTTACAATGAGCAGTTCTTC
clone_size: .; v_call: TRBV4-1; j_call: TRBJ2-2; d_call: .; cdr3_aa: CASSLPGPPGELFF; cdr3_nt: TGCGCCAGCAGCCTGCCGGGGCCCCCCGGGGAGCTGTTTTTT
clone_size: .; v_call: TRBV6-1; j_call: TRBJ2-5; d_call: .; cdr3_aa: CASSETPTQYF; cdr3_nt: TGTGCCAGCAGTGAAACCCCGACCCAGTACTTC
clone_size: .; v_call: TRBV11-2; j_call: TRBJ2-1; d_call: TRBD2; cdr3_aa: CASSLGLAALNEQFF; cdr3_nt: TGTGCCAGCAGCTTAGGCCTAGCGGCACTCAATGAGCAGTTCTTC
clone_size: .; v_call: TRBV10-3; j_call: TRBJ2-6; d_call: TRBD1; cdr3_aa: CAISESWTGPLSGANVLTF; cdr3_nt: TGTGCCATCAGTGAGTCGTGGACAGGGCCCCTCTCTGGGGCCAACGTCCTGACTTTC
clone_size: .; v_call: TRBV7-9; j_call: TRBJ2-7; d_call: TRBD1; cdr3_aa: CASSHRDRDPYEQYF; cdr3_nt: TGTGCCAGCAGCCACCGGGACAGGGACCCCTACGAGCAGTACTTC
clone_size: .; v_call: TRBV7-9; j_call: TRBJ2-7; d_call: .; cdr3_aa: CASSSATYEQYF; cdr3_nt: TGTGCCAGCAGCTCCGCTACCTACGAGCAGTACTTC